The 20 T cell receptor beta chains in this list originate from one sample, sequenced in a study of CXCR3-negative and CXCR3-positive naive CD8 T cells. General study points: A higher hydrophobicity marked the TRB CDR3s of CXCR3-positive naive cells versus CXCR3-negative naive cells.

These receptors have no identified antigens. UMI-labeled 5' RACE yielded the TRB cDNA libraries. TCRdb re-called the 5' RACE reads; every CDR3 protein appears as one record, without DNA. The specimen's table records just under 90,000 distinct CDR3 sequences. Sequenced material: naive CXCR3+ CD8+ T cells from blood. The subset: CD45RO-CCR7+CD27+CD95- naive CD8+ T cells expressing CXCR3 (TNR3+). Receptor source: a human donor in good health. Some clones in this sample may be carry-over from other donors' samples.

The chain combines TRBV7-9 with TRBJ1-6; TCRdb calls TRBD1, which cannot be checked without DNA. Germline V CDR1 and CDR2: SEHNR, FQNEAQ (reference sequence). This CDR3 contains 14 residues. CDR3 loop: CATKNPGGTSPLHF.

The chain has TRBV7-9 and TRBJ2-1. Germline V gives CDR1 SEHNR, CDR2 FQNEAQ (reference sequence). The CDR3 loop spans 14 amino acids. This chain's CDR3 is CASSKSGSIHEQFF.

The chain joins TRBV2 to TRBJ1-6; with no DNA, the TCRdb D assignment of TRBD1 cannot be verified. Germline-derived CDR1 and CDR2 are SNHLY and FYNNEI. The CDR3 consists of 15 residues. This chain's CDR3 is CASRELTGRSSPLHF.

The rearrangement uses TRBV20-1 and TRBJ2-3; TCRdb calls TRBD2, which cannot be checked without DNA. CDR3 size: 15 residues. Germline-derived CDR1 and CDR2 are DFQATT and SNEGSKA (reference sequence). CDR3 amino acids: CSARAGPLYTDTQYF.

The rearrangement joins TRBV7-8 to TRBJ2-3; TCRdb returns TRBD1, unconfirmable since there is no DNA. Germline assignment: CDR1 SGHVS and CDR2 FQNEAQ. There are 13 residues in the CDR3. The CDR3 region is CASSLYRVDTQYF.

The rearrangement links TRBV11-2 to TRBJ2-3; TCRdb selects TRBD2, and the lack of DNA leaves this call unchecked. The CDR3 runs to 18 residues. Germline V gene sequence: CDR1 SGHAT, CDR2 FQNNGV. The CDR3 sequence is CASSELREGLRDRDTQYF.

The chain joins TRBV3-1 to TRBJ2-7; TCRdb selects TRBD2, and the lack of DNA leaves this call unchecked. Germline lookup yields CDR1 LGHDT and CDR2 YNNKEL (reference sequence). The CDR3 length is 13 residues. CDR3 sequence: CASSLRTSYEQYF.

The chain combines TRBV9 with TRBJ2-7; absent DNA, TCRdb's TRBD2 call cannot be checked. The CDR3 is made up of 15 amino acids. Germline V lookup: CDR1 SGDLS, CDR2 YYNGEE. The CDR3 loop reads CASSVGSTSGYEQYF.

The CDR3 sequence is CAWSIPLDRGNTEAFF. The chain recombines TRBV30 with TRBJ1-1; the TCRdb call, TRBD1, lacks DNA for checking. Germline V lookup: CDR1 GTSNPN, CDR2 SVGIG (reference sequence). The CDR3 length is 16 residues.

This chain joins TRBV6-5 and TRBJ1-6. This CDR3 spans 15 amino acids. Looked up from germline, CDR1 is MNHEY and CDR2 is SVGAGI. CDR3 sequence reads: CASSYSRTNDSPLHF.

The J gene is TRBJ2-3, the V gene TRBV28; absent DNA, TCRdb's TRBD1 call cannot be checked. The CDR3 loop spans 15 amino acids. Germline V gene lookup returns CDR1 MDHEN and CDR2 SYDVKM. The CDR3 region is CGTCRGGGPTDTQYF.

The chain's CDR3 is CASSLEVPAGANVLTF. V usage is TRBV28 and J usage is TRBJ2-6. CDR3 length: 16 residues. Germline CDR1 is MDHEN and CDR2 is SYDVKM.

The V call is TRBV27, the J call TRBJ1-1; the TRBD1 assignment by TCRdb is unverifiable without DNA. CDR3 size: 15 residues. CDR1 and CDR2 (germline): MNHEY, SMNVEV (reference sequence). The CDR3: CASSWTGGPNTEAFF.

The chain joins TRBV28 to TRBJ1-1; with no DNA, the TCRdb D assignment of TRBD1 cannot be verified. This CDR3 contains 13 residues. The V gene's germline CDR1 is MDHEN and CDR2 SYDVKM. CDR3: CASSPGMPPEAFF.

The V gene is TRBV28, the J gene TRBJ1-1. There are 12 residues in the CDR3. CDR1 and CDR2 from the germline V gene are MDHEN and SYDVKM. This CDR3 is CASSLGYTEAFF.

The chain combines TRBV20-1 with TRBJ2-7; TCRdb picks TRBD1, but there is no DNA to check that call. The CDR3 runs 14 residues. CDR1 and CDR2 (germline): DFQATT, SNEGSKA (reference sequence). The chain's CDR3 is CSARDDRGLNEQYF.

V is TRBV6-5 and J is TRBJ1-4; TCRdb's D gene call, TRBD1, goes unchecked for lack of DNA. CDR3 length equals 13 residues. Germline-derived CDR1 and CDR2 are MNHEY and SVGAGI. CDR3 sequence: CASSYTSGGKLFF.

CDR3 residues: CASSLVAGGPTDTQYF. The rearrangement links TRBV11-2 to TRBJ2-3; no DNA is available, so the TRBD2 call from TCRdb remains unchecked. Germline values: CDR1 SGHAT, CDR2 FQNNGV. The CDR3 is 16 residues long.

The V gene is TRBV7-3, the J gene TRBJ1-2. The germline V gene has CDR1 SGHTA and CDR2 FQGTGA. The CDR3 is 15 amino acids. CDR3 loop: CASSLYRALNYGYTF. The full variable domain, rest sourced from reference TRBV7-3 and TRBJ1-2, is GAGVSQTPSNKVTEKGKYVELRCDPISGHTALYWYRQSLGQGPEFLIYFQGTGAADDSGLPNDRFFAVRPEGSVSTLKIQRTERGDSAVYLCASSLYRALNYGYTFGSGTRLTVV.

This chain connects TRBV29-1 to TRBJ2-2. The length of the CDR3 is 11 residues. Germline CDR1 SQVTM, CDR2 ANQGSEA. Here the CDR3 reads CSVLLTGGLFF.